These 18 T cell receptor beta chains were all obtained from the same sample, sequenced in a study of radiotherapy plus CTLA-4 blockade in lung cancer. The repertoire was sequenced with immunoSEQ multiplex PCR; TCRdb's copy has only in-frame clones and lacks some. The sample comprises about 28,000 clones, roughly four fifths of which are singletons, and 7% to 8% rests with the top ten. Sequenced here: peripheral blood, sampled from a patient treated with radiotherapy plus ipilimumab. These receptors originate from a human donor with non-small cell lung cancer who had stable disease on radiotherapy plus ipilimumab.

This clone was detected only once. The gene calls are TRBV27 and TRBJ2-6; the D gene is possibly TRBD1 (5 bases). The CDR3 spans 16 residues. Between the trimmed V and J ends, which lost 4 bases and 0 bases, there was a span of 10 bases. Germline V gene lookup returns CDR1 MNHEY and CDR2 SMNVEV (reference sequence). The CDR3 loop is CASSWGRSSGANVLTF. The CDR3 nucleotides are TGTGCCAGCAGTTGGGGCAGGAGCTCTGGGGCCAACGTCCTGACTTTC. The entire variable domain, with the rest obtained from reference TRBV27 and TRBJ2-6, is as follows: EAQVTQNPRYLITVTGKKLTVTCSQNMNHEYMSWYRQDPGLGLRQIYYSMNVEVTDKGDVPEGYKVSRKEKRNFPLILESPSPNQTSLYFCASSWGRSSGANVLTFGAGSRLTVL.

The V gene is TRBV5-1, the J gene TRBJ1-6; 8 nucleotides align to TRBD1. The CDR3 is 16 residues long. V dropped 4 bases and J dropped 6; count of bases not matched to a gene: 9. Looked up from germline, CDR1 is SGHRS and CDR2 is YFSETQ. CDR3 sequence (DNA): TGCGCCAGCAGCCGGGCAGGGGGCGCAGGTAATTCACCCCTCCACTTT. Translated, it gives CASSRAGGAGNSPLHF. Drawing the rest from reference TRBV5-1 and TRBJ1-6, the complete variable domain is KAGVTQTPRYLIKTRGQQVTLSCSPISGHRSVSWYQQTPGQGLQFLFEYFSETQRNKGNFPGRFSGRQFSNSRSEMNVSTLELGDSALYLCASSRAGGAGNSPLHFGNGTRLTVT.

This chain uses TRBV7-3 with TRBJ2-1; 9 bases align to TRBD1. Germline V gene lookup returns CDR1 SGHTA and CDR2 FQGTGA. V was clipped by 5 bases and J by 1 base; unmatched bases: 3. The CDR3 has 15 residues. CDR3 nucleotides: TGTGCCAGCAGCCTAGGACAGGGGTCCTACAATGAGCAGTTCTTC. The encoded protein is CASSLGQGSYNEQFF.

The chain carries TRBV19 and TRBJ2-3; a possible D gene is TRBD2 (6 bases). Germline V gene data show CDR1 as LNHDA and CDR2 as SQIVND (reference sequence). The CDR3 sequence is 15 residues long. V gave up 4 bases and J gave up 3 bases, with 14 bases separating them. CDR3 sequence reads: CASSTIQAGTDTQYF. CDR3 nucleotide sequence: TGTGCCAGTAGTACAATACAGGCGGGAACAGATACGCAGTATTTT.

The chain links TRBV6-5 to TRBJ2-7, with 11 bases that match TRBD2. Germline V gene lookup returns CDR1 MNHEY and CDR2 SVGAGI. The length of the CDR3 is 14 residues. J was trimmed by 3 bases and V by 5 bases; bases with no gene match: 3. This CDR3 reads CASSQLAGDYEQYF. CDR3 in DNA: TGTGCCAGCAGTCAACTAGCGGGGGACTACGAGCAGTACTTC.

The chain combines TRBV5-1 with TRBJ1-5; D ambiguous. CDR3 length: 14 amino acids. V shed 0 bases and J shed 3 bases, with 7 bases lying between them. Germline CDR1 and CDR2: SGHRS and YFSETQ. CDR3 region: CASSLGGPNQPQHF. The CDR3 DNA is TGCGCCAGCAGCTTGGGAGGGCCCAATCAGCCCCAGCATTTT.

This clone was seen a few times. This chain links TRBV7-8 with TRBJ2-2; TRBD1 or TRBD2 may be the D gene (5 bases each). V was pared by 0 bases and J by 3 bases, with 8 bases between. CDR3 length equals 15 residues. The germline V gene has CDR1 SGHVS and CDR2 FQNEAQ. CDR3 bases: TGTGCCAGCAGCTTAGCTTGGGGACACACCGGGGAGCTGTTTTTT. Protein sequence: CASSLAWGHTGELFF.

The chain has TRBV9 and TRBJ2-2; D not resolved. V was pared by 0 bases and J by 5 bases, with 8 bases between. Germline V gene sequence: CDR1 SGDLS, CDR2 YYNGEE. The CDR3 covers 14 residues. CDR3 residues: CASSVGTSTGELFF. The CDR3 coding sequence is TGTGCCAGCAGCGTAGGAACTTCGACCGGGGAGCTGTTTTTT. Combining the CDR3 with reference TRBV9 and TRBJ2-2 gives the whole variable domain DSGVTQTPKHLITATGQRVTLRCSPRSGDLSVYWYQQSLDQGLQFLIQYYNGEERAKGNILERFSAQQFPDLHSELNLSSLELGDSALYFCASSVGTSTGELFFGEGSRLTVL.

This chain links TRBV4-3 with TRBJ2-1; a possible D gene is TRBD1 (5 bases). Germline V gene sequence: CDR1 LGHNA, CDR2 YSLEER. The CDR3 sequence is 15 residues long. Trimming took off 1 base at V and 5 bases at J, with 12 bases between the two ends. The CDR3: CASSQGGRGHNEQFF. The CDR3, as DNA: TGCGCCAGCAGCCAAGGAGGAAGGGGCCACAATGAGCAGTTCTTC.

J is TRBJ2-2 and V is TRBV29-1, with 8 bases fitting TRBD2. Germline CDR1 and CDR2: SQVTM and ANQGSEA. The length of the CDR3 is 14 residues. J was trimmed by 0 bases and V by 7 bases; bases with no gene match: 4. DNA for the CDR3: TGCAGCGGGAGAGCGGGGGCGAACACCGGGGAGCTGTTTTTT. Translating it yields CSGRAGANTGELFF.

The chain couples TRBV28 to TRBJ1-5; D gene uncertain. The CDR3 is 14 amino acids. Germline CDR1 reads MDHEN; CDR2 reads SYDVKM. V was shortened by 2 bases and J by 2 bases, with 7 bases between the two germline ends. This chain's CDR3 is CASSLQWGNQPQHF. The DNA for the CDR3 is TGTGCCAGCAGTTTACAGTGGGGCAATCAGCCCCAGCATTTT. The variable domain in full, completed from reference TRBV28 and TRBJ1-5, reads DVKVTQSSRYLVKRTGEKVFLECVQDMDHENMFWYRQDPGLGLRLIYFSYDVKMKEKGDIPEGYSVSREKKERFSLILESASTNQTSMYLCASSLQWGNQPQHFGDGTRLSIL.

This chain links TRBV29-1 with TRBJ1-1; D ambiguous. Trimming took 7 bases from V and 0 from J, leaving 9 bases between them. CDR1 SQVTM and CDR2 ANQGSEA come from the germline V gene. The CDR3 runs 12 residues. The chain's CDR3 is CSADGVNTEAFF. The CDR3 DNA sequence: TGCAGCGCAGACGGGGTGAACACTGAAGCTTTCTTT.

The chain couples TRBV6-5 to TRBJ1-6; the D is unclear. The germline V gene encodes CDR1 MNHEY and CDR2 SVGAGI. V was pared by 5 bases and J by 7 bases, with 9 bases between. The CDR3 is 13 residues long. CDR3 loop: CASSNGVNSPLHF. CDR3 sequence (DNA): TGTGCCAGCAGTAATGGGGTCAATTCACCCCTCCACTTT.

The rearrangement uses TRBV6-5 and TRBJ1-4; D remains ambiguous. Looked up from germline, CDR1 is MNHEY and CDR2 is SVGAGI. Trimming stripped 5 bases from V and 6 bases from J, with 16 bases between. This CDR3 comprises 15 residues. CDR3 nucleotides: TGTGCCAGCAGTACCGGGCAGCGGAATTATGAAAAACTGTTTTTT. Translated, it gives CASSTGQRNYEKLFF.

The chain couples TRBV5-1 to TRBJ2-6; D perhaps matches TRBD1 (6 bases). The CDR3 loop spans 17 amino acids. V was clipped by 3 bases and J by 0 bases, with 13 bases between them. Germline V CDR1 and CDR2: SGHRS, YFSETQ. The CDR3 DNA sequence: TGCGCCAGCAGCTGGAGGCAGGGGAGCTCTGGGGCCAACGTCCTGACTTTC. Translating it yields CASSWRQGSSGANVLTF.

There are a few counts of this clone. The chain combines TRBV28 with TRBJ1-3, with D possibly TRBD1 on 5 matching bases. Looked up from germline, CDR1 is MDHEN and CDR2 is SYDVKM. Trimming cost V 0 bases and J 2 bases, with 11 bases left between them. The CDR3 loop spans 16 amino acids. The CDR3 region has the DNA TGTGCCAGCAGTTTATGGCAGGGTAGACCTGGAAACACCATATATTTT. Translated, it gives CASSLWQGRPGNTIYF.

In nucleotides, the CDR3 is TGCGCCAGCAGCTTGGCGGGCAGGGAGGAGTATGGCTACACCTTC. It translates to CASSLAGREEYGYTF. V and J are TRBV5-1 and TRBJ1-2; tentatively, D is TRBD1 (5 bases). Germline assignment: CDR1 SGHRS and CDR2 YFSETQ. The CDR3 is 15 residues long. V was pared by 0 bases and J by 5 bases, with 14 bases between.

This chain links TRBV27 with TRBJ2-7; no reliable D call. The germline V gene encodes CDR1 MNHEY and CDR2 SMNVEV (reference sequence). This CDR3 comprises 13 residues. V was cut by 2 bases and J by 4 bases, with 9 bases left in between. The CDR3 spells CASSLRQTYEQYF. The CDR3 bases are TGTGCCAGCAGTTTAAGGCAGACTTACGAGCAGTACTTC.